This TCR beta chain emerged from a study of CD8 T cells in ankylosing spondylitis. Using its own MiXCR run on the 5' RACE reads, TCRdb lists one record per CDR3 protein. Here the sample spans more than 650,000 distinct CDR3 sequences, roughly 12% being singletons. Turning to this clonotype: Its antigen is not identified.

Whole-study results and caveats: Made up of eight highly homologous variants, a TCR beta motif appeared characteristic of ankylosing spondylitis blood. Peripheral blood samples showed relatively rare disease-linked clones, and these clones were CD8+.

This CDR3 is 14 amino acids long. V was trimmed by 5 bases and J by 3 bases, leaving 17 bases between them. Germline CDR1 is DFQATT and CDR2 is SNEGSKA (reference sequence). The rearrangement joins TRBV20-1 to TRBJ2-7; D is unresolved. The clonotype was recovered from a male donor with ankylosing spondylitis. Material for sequencing was blood, either unsorted or a sorted T cell fraction (not recorded which). CDR3 in amino acids: CSAWGSAPLYEQYF. CDR3 sequence (DNA): TGCAGTGCTTGGGGTTCGGCCCCACTCTACGAGCAGTACTTC.